The clone carrying this T cell receptor (beta chain) was found a few times. The identical CDR3 is also encoded by other nucleotide sequences in the sample. The CDR3 sequence is 14 residues long. Germline loops: CDR1 SGDLS, CDR2 YYNGEE. The V end was cut by 0 bases, the J end by 2 bases, with 8 bases between. This sample is drawn from a study of beta chain features in type 1 diabetes. The study reverse transcribed the entire isolated RNA, so it sequenced expressed TCRB transcripts. The method was immunoSEQ multiplex PCR; TCRdb's version includes in-frame clones alone and lacks a portion of them. The sample has about 410,000 clones, about 14% seen once; the top ten hold under 0.04%. Sorted CD4+ subsets: naive, central memory, regulatory, stem cell-like memory (CD45RO/CCR7/CD25/CD127/CD95/CD27 panel).

Sequencing used naive CD4+ T cells from blood. This TCR derives from a man under 40 in good health. This chain uses TRBV9 with TRBJ2-5; no clear D. CDR3 loop: CASSVGTKQETQYF. The CDR3 DNA reads as TGTGCCAGCAGCGTAGGGACCAAACAAGAGACCCAGTACTTC.